These T cell receptor beta chains were read from a single sample in a study of blood T cells in healthy people across ages. TCRdb reanalysed the 5' RACE reads using MiXCR and keeps one entry per CDR3 protein. Of about 650,000 distinct CDR3 sequences listed, over 40% are singletons. The sample consisted of blood. The receptors derive from a woman aged 80 or over in good health. Each CDR3 is given with its conserved first and last residue. The D gene is left open where the match is weak. Some rows mark clone size as missing; the rest say once, few, many or name a class of expanded clone.

d_call,v_call,j_call,clone_size,cdr3_aa,cdr3_nt
TRBD2,TRBV5-4,TRBJ2-2,-,CASSLGTSGGLGRELFF,TGTGCCAGCAGCCTAGGGACTAGCGGTGGCCTGGGCCGGGAGCTGTTTTTT
TRBD2,TRBV6-6,TRBJ2-7,-,CASSCPSGTWPYEQYF,TGTGCCAGCAGTTGCCCTAGCGGTACCTGGCCCTACGAGCAGTACTTC
-,TRBV12-3/TRBV12-4,TRBJ2-7,-,CASTKADGVYEQYF,TGTGCCAGCACCAAGGCGGACGGGGTCTACGAGCAGTACTTC
-,TRBV2,TRBJ2-2,few,CASSALGNTGELFF,TGTGCCAGCAGTGCCCTAGGGAACACCGGGGAGCTGTTTTTT
-,TRBV7-6,TRBJ2-7,many,CASSPSPDSYEQYF,TGTGCCAGCAGTCCGAGCCCAGACTCCTACGAGCAGTACTTC
-,TRBV2,TRBJ2-7,-,CASMVTVYEQYF,TGTGCCAGCATGGTGACAGTTTACGAGCAGTACTTC
-,TRBV29-1,TRBJ2-3,few,CSVLGDSSSTDTQYF,TGCAGCGTCCTAGGGGACTCCTCTAGCACAGATACGCAGTATTTT
-,TRBV28,TRBJ1-6,-,CASRRAELGNSPLHF,TGTGCCAGCAGGAGGGCGGAATTGGGCAATTCACCCCTCCACTTT
-,TRBV2,TRBJ2-7,-,CASRPDPLGEQYF,TGTGCCAGCAGACCTGACCCTTTGGGGGAGCAGTACTTC
-,TRBV7-2,TRBJ1-1,-,CASRVALNTEAFF,TGTGCCAGCAGGGTCGCCTTGAACACTGAAGCTTTCTTT
-,TRBV6-2/TRBV6-3,TRBJ2-1,-,CTSSYSIGGGVYNEQFF,TGTACCAGCAGTTACTCGATAGGGGGGGGCGTGTACAATGAGCAGTTCTTC
TRBD2,TRBV7-9,TRBJ2-3,-,CASSGGGQGDTQYF,TGTGCCAGCAGCGGGGGAGGGCAGGGAGATACGCAGTATTTT
TRBD2,TRBV12-3/TRBV12-4,TRBJ2-1,-,CASSLPAAGLARNEQFF,TGTGCCAGTAGTCTCCCGGCGGCGGGACTAGCAAGGAATGAGCAGTTCTTC
-,TRBV5-4,TRBJ2-1,-,CASSPFGRRNNEQFF,TGTGCCAGCAGCCCGTTTGGGAGGAGGAACAATGAGCAGTTCTTC
-,TRBV10-3,TRBJ2-6,-,CAISETEGSGANVLTF,TGTGCCATCAGTGAAACAGAGGGCTCTGGGGCCAACGTCCTGACTTTC
TRBD1,TRBV29-1,TRBJ2-1,many,CSARDRRDYNEQFF,TGCAGCGCCAGGGACAGGAGGGATTACAATGAGCAGTTCTTC
-,TRBV5-6,TRBJ2-7,-,CASSFRTGRFSYEQYF,TGTGCCAGCAGCTTTCGCACAGGGCGCTTCTCCTACGAGCAGTACTTC
-,TRBV27,TRBJ2-3,many,CASSYSSVNTQYF,TGTGCCAGCAGCTATAGTAGCGTAAATACGCAGTATTTT
-,TRBV2,TRBJ2-1,-,CASTLSLRGTEQFF,TGTGCCAGCACACTAAGCCTAAGGGGCACTGAGCAGTTCTTC
TRBD1,TRBV2,TRBJ1-5,few,CASSAGTGGQPQHF,TGTGCCAGCAGTGCCGGGACAGGTGGTCAGCCCCAGCATTTT
-,TRBV28,TRBJ2-5,-,CASTRTGPRETQYF,TGTGCCAGCACAAGAACGGGGCCCCGGGAGACCCAGTACTTC
-,TRBV5-1,TRBJ2-7,-,CASSLDQTRYQQYF,TGCGCCAGCAGCTTGGATCAAACCCGTTACCAGCAGTACTTC
TRBD2,TRBV6-6,TRBJ2-7,-,CASSYALAGGSEQYF,TGTGCCAGCAGTTACGCACTAGCGGGAGGGTCCGAGCAGTACTTC
-,TRBV6-2/TRBV6-3,TRBJ2-5,-,CASTREFGETQYF,TGTGCCAGCACCCGAGAGTTTGGAGAGACCCAGTACTTC
-,TRBV20-1,TRBJ2-6,-,CSALPSGANVLTF,TGCAGTGCTCTACCCTCTGGGGCCAACGTCCTGACTTTC
-,TRBV7-2,TRBJ1-1,few,CASRIDGAANTEAFF,TGTGCCAGCAGGATAGACGGGGCGGCTAACACTGAAGCTTTCTTT
-,TRBV29-1,TRBJ2-5,-,CSVVTAARETQYF,TGCAGCGTTGTTACGGCAGCCCGAGAGACCCAGTACTTC
TRBD2,TRBV4-1,TRBJ2-1,once,CASSHPGGLYNEQFF,TGCGCCAGCAGCCACCCGGGGGGACTCTACAATGAGCAGTTCTTC
-,TRBV29-1,TRBJ2-7,-,CSVDATGGREQYF,TGCAGCGTTGACGCGACCGGGGGGCGCGAGCAGTACTTC
TRBD1,TRBV12-3/TRBV12-4,TRBJ1-2,-,CASSFTDRARGYTF,TGTGCCAGCAGTTTTACCGACAGGGCGAGGGGCTACACCTTC
-,TRBV6-2/TRBV6-3,TRBJ2-7,-,CASSSSAGSSYEQYF,-
-,TRBV28,TRBJ2-3,-,CASSFTGATLWTQYF,TGTGCCAGCAGTTTTACGGGAGCTACCCTGTGGACGCAGTATTTT
-,TRBV24-1,TRBJ2-1,-,CATSDLHSRSYNEQFF,TGTGCCACCAGTGATTTGCACAGCCGCTCCTACAATGAGCAGTTCTTC
-,TRBV20-1,TRBJ2-7,-,CSARSRDFSYEQYF,TGCAGTGCTAGATCCCGGGACTTCTCCTACGAGCAGTACTTC
-,TRBV3-1,TRBJ2-3,-,CASSQDEQGQDTDTQYF,TGTGCCAGCAGCCAAGATGAGCAGGGCCAAGACACAGATACGCAGTATTTT
-,TRBV20-1,TRBJ1-6,many,CSATPSYNSPLHF,TGCAGTGCTACGCCCTCCTATAATTCACCCCTCCACTTT
TRBD2,TRBV29-1,TRBJ2-3,-,CSVETSGVFTDTQYF,TGCAGCGTTGAAACTAGCGGGGTATTCACAGATACGCAGTATTTT
TRBD1,TRBV28,TRBJ2-7,many,CASSLTRDRGTEQYF,TGTGCCAGCAGTTTGACCCGGGACAGGGGGACCGAGCAGTACTTC
TRBD2,TRBV27,TRBJ2-7,many,CASSSWTSGSLEQYF,TGTGCCAGCAGTTCATGGACTAGCGGGAGCCTCGAGCAGTACTTC
-,TRBV24-1,TRBJ2-1,many,CATSGPGTEQFF,TGTGCCACCAGTGGCCCCGGGACAGAGCAGTTCTTC
-,TRBV29-1,TRBJ1-5,-,CSVGPEFVGQPQHF,TGCAGCGTTGGTCCAGAGTTTGTAGGACAGCCCCAGCATTTT
TRBD1,TRBV14,TRBJ2-1,many,CASNHLGQGRYNEQFF,TGTGCCAGCAACCACCTAGGACAGGGCCGATACAATGAGCAGTTCTTC
-,TRBV2,TRBJ1-2,-,CASGASYVLNYGYTF,TGTGCCAGCGGGGCCTCCTACGTCCTAAACTATGGCTACACCTTC
-,TRBV12-3/TRBV12-4,TRBJ1-2,-,CASSLMAPLTF,TGTGCCAGCAGTTTAATGGCACCTCTCACCTTC
-,TRBV27,TRBJ2-7,once,CAGSLGQFYEQYF,TGTGCCGGCAGTTTGGGCCAGTTCTACGAGCAGTACTTC
-,TRBV9,TRBJ2-5,-,CASSVGQAETQYF,TGTGCCAGCAGCGTAGGTCAGGCAGAGACCCAGTACTTC
-,TRBV28,TRBJ1-1,-,CASSSIRNTEAFF,TGTGCCAGCAGTTCAATTAGGAACACTGAAGCTTTCTTT
TRBD2,TRBV24-1,TRBJ2-4,-,CATSDPSGGTNIQYF,TGTGCCACCAGTGACCCTAGCGGGGGGACAAACATTCAGTACTTC
-,TRBV25-1,TRBJ2-6,-,CASSPTGYGAGANVLTF,TGTGCCAGCAGCCCAACAGGGTACGGGGCTGGGGCCAACGTCCTGACTTTC
TRBD2,TRBV20-1,TRBJ2-7,-,CSARSIAGATYEQYF,TGCAGTGCTAGGTCCATAGCGGGGGCAACCTACGAGCAGTACTTC
-,TRBV5-1,TRBJ2-7,-,CASSSDSRWDEQYF,TGCGCCAGCAGCTCCGACAGCCGTTGGGACGAGCAGTACTTC
-,TRBV11-3,TRBJ2-1,-,CASSSVNNEQFF,TGTGCCAGCAGCTCAGTCAACAATGAGCAGTTCTTC
TRBD1,TRBV28,TRBJ1-2,few,CASRTYRDRPYGYTF,TGTGCCAGCAGGACCTATAGGGACAGACCCTATGGCTACACCTTC
-,TRBV6-2/TRBV6-3,TRBJ2-1,few,CASTLAQVSGNEQFF,TGTGCCAGCACCCTCGCCCAAGTGAGTGGCAATGAGCAGTTCTTC
-,TRBV11-1,TRBJ2-7,few,CASSLEGSLSYEQYF,TGTGCCAGCAGCTTAGAGGGGTCCCTCTCCTACGAGCAGTACTTC
-,TRBV7-9,TRBJ2-1,-,CASSSPQGYNEQFF,TGTGCCAGCAGCTCGCCACAGGGCTACAATGAGCAGTTCTTC
TRBD1,TRBV7-3,TRBJ1-2,many,CASSSTGGLGYTF,TGTGCCAGCAGCTCCACAGGGGGCTTAGGCTACACCTTC
TRBD1,TRBV12-3/TRBV12-4,TRBJ2-1,many,CASSLEPGTGVLNEQFF,TGTGCCAGCAGCCTAGAACCCGGGACAGGGGTCCTCAATGAGCAGTTCTTC
-,TRBV5-1,TRBJ2-5,-,CASSAALGGQRTQYF,TGCGCCAGCAGCGCGGCCCTGGGTGGTCAACGGACCCAGTACTTC